These T cell receptor beta chains were read from a single sample in a study of blood T cells in healthy people across ages. Using its own MiXCR run on the 5' RACE reads, TCRdb lists one record per CDR3 protein. This sample has about 1.8 million distinct CDR3 sequences, with roughly 49% found just once. Sequencing input: blood. The receptors originated from a woman in her 40s in good health. CDR3s include the opening cysteine and the closing phenylalanine or tryptophan. D genes are given only for firm matches. The listing skips clone size in some rows; elsewhere it reads once, few, many or a size class.

V,size,D,J,CDR3,DNA
TRBV6-5,few,-,TRBJ2-1,CASSSRVYEQFF,TGTGCCAGCAGTTCCAGGGTCTATGAGCAGTTCTTC
TRBV7-2,-,-,TRBJ2-7,CASSLRGGGRERYF,TGTGCCAGCAGCCTGAGAGGCGGGGGCAGAGAGCGGTACTTC
TRBV18,-,TRBD1,TRBJ1-5,CASSNRDRGDNQPQHF,TGTGCCAGCTCAAACCGGGACAGGGGGGACAATCAGCCCCAGCATTTT
TRBV19,-,-,TRBJ2-2,CASSIALATGELFF,TGTGCCAGTAGTATAGCCCTTGCCACCGGGGAGCTGTTTTTT
TRBV9,-,TRBD2,TRBJ2-5,CASSNSGGPETQYF,TGTGCCAGCAGCAATAGCGGGGGGCCAGAAACCCAGTACTTC
TRBV7-2,few,TRBD1,TRBJ2-3,CASSFRTGYTDTQYF,TGTGCCAGCAGCTTCCGGACAGGTTACACAGATACGCAGTATTTT
TRBV15,-,TRBD1,TRBJ2-1,CATRVSRGPRNEQFF,TGTGCCACCAGAGTGTCCAGGGGGCCAAGGAATGAGCAGTTCTTC
TRBV4-2,few,-,TRBJ2-4,CASSPRWYF,TGTGCCAGCAGCCCGCGTTGGTACTTC
TRBV15,-,-,TRBJ1-1,CATSRDRTGAFF,TGTGCCACCAGCAGAGATCGGACCGGGGCTTTCTTT
TRBV20-1,few,TRBD2,TRBJ2-3,CSARPSGGLDTQYF,TGCAGTGCTAGACCTAGCGGGGGACTAGATACGCAGTATTTT
TRBV4-1,few,-,TRBJ1-4,CASSQEVLVNEKLFF,TGCGCCAGCAGCCAAGAGGTTCTGGTTAATGAAAAACTGTTTTTT
TRBV7-2,-,-,TRBJ2-1,CASSLSTGFRVNEQFF,TGTGCCAGCAGCCTGAGCACCGGGTTTAGGGTGAATGAGCAGTTCTTC
TRBV29-1,-,-,TRBJ2-4,CGVVKGPKNIQYF,TGCGGCGTTGTTAAAGGGCCCAAAAACATTCAGTACTTC
TRBV7-2,-,-,TRBJ2-3,CASKLRGTTDTQYF,TGTGCCAGCAAATTGCGGGGAACCACAGATACGCAGTATTTT
TRBV7-9,-,TRBD1,TRBJ2-1,CASSLRGLNEQFF,TGTGCCAGCAGCTTAAGGGGGCTCAATGAGCAGTTCTTC
TRBV5-1,-,-,TRBJ1-2,CASSFTGLANYGYTF,TGCGCCAGCAGCTTCACGGGTTTAGCTAACTATGGCTACACCTTC
TRBV7-2,-,TRBD2,TRBJ2-5,CASIAGETQETQYF,TGTGCCAGCATCGCGGGGGAGACCCAAGAGACCCAGTACTTC
TRBV28,few,-,TRBJ2-4,CASSLPIGLAKNIQYF,TGTGCCAGCAGCCTCCCTATCGGGCTAGCCAAAAACATTCAGTACTTC
TRBV7-2,few,-,TRBJ2-1,CASSLGPGASEQFF,TGTGCCAGCAGCTTAGGACCCGGGGCGAGTGAGCAGTTCTTC
TRBV29-1,-,-,TRBJ2-1,CSVDFQGWYEQFF,TGCAGCGTTGATTTCCAGGGGTGGTATGAGCAGTTCTTC
TRBV4-3,-,-,TRBJ2-2,CASSQEVRVGELFF,TGCGCCAGCAGCCAAGAGGTCCGGGTCGGGGAGCTGTTTTTT
TRBV20-1,-,-,TRBJ1-4,CSAAGGTNEKLFF,TGCAGTGCCGCCGGGGGCACTAATGAAAAACTGTTTTTT
TRBV5-1,few,-,TRBJ2-3,CASNERATDTQYF,TGCGCCAGCAACGAGCGGGCCACGGATACGCAGTATTTT
TRBV3-1,-,-,TRBJ2-2,CASSQEWSATGDGGELFF,TGTGCCAGCAGCCAAGAATGGTCAGCGACTGGGGACGGCGGGGAGCTGTTTTTT
TRBV12-3/TRBV12-4,-,TRBD2,TRBJ2-1,CASNEPLAGLYNEQFF,TGTGCCAGCAATGAGCCCCTAGCGGGTCTATACAATGAGCAGTTCTTC
TRBV5-5,-,-,TRBJ2-3,CASSLGDTGTDTQYF,TGTGCCAGCAGCTTAGGGGACACCGGCACAGATACGCAGTATTTT
TRBV6-1,-,TRBD1,TRBJ2-3,CASSAGTGVLDTQYF,TGTGCCAGCAGTGCCGGGACAGGGGTATTAGATACGCAGTATTTT
TRBV6-6,-,-,TRBJ1-5,CASLDQGSNQPQHF,TGTGCCAGCCTAGACCAGGGAAGCAATCAGCCCCAGCATTTT